These T cell receptor beta chains were read from a single sample in a study of shared clonotypes between healthy human individuals. TCRdb's copy holds only in-frame clones and misses some; the assay was immunoSEQ multiplex PCR. The sample has over a million clones, about 75% seen once. Sequencing was done on a sample of memory CD4+ T cells sorted from blood. Receptors originate from a man between 18 and 35 years old in good health. The CDR3 runs from the conserved cysteine through the conserved F or W. Fields, in order: V gene, J gene, CDR3 protein.

>TRBV9|TRBJ1-1
CASSVGDSTEAFF
>TRBV11-2|TRBJ1-1
CASSLGTSTEAFF
>TRBV28|TRBJ2-5
CASSRARVEETQYF
>TRBV30|TRBJ1-2
CAWSRRGIVRGYTF
>TRBV27|TRBJ2-7
CASRGWLQAHSKPAGGLYEQYF
>TRBV7-2|TRBJ2-3
CASSLRGSDTDTQYF
>TRBV29-1|TRBJ2-4
CSVVTGGSKNIQYF
>TRBV5-4|TRBJ2-7
CASSLGGTSVGHEQYF
>TRBV5-4|TRBJ2-2
CASSPGGRDTGELFF
>TRBV19|TRBJ2-7
CASSIYQGSYEQYF
>TRBV6-5|TRBJ2-7
CASRGGSYEQYF
>TRBV9|TRBJ1-2
CASSVVDSPGGYTF
>TRBV5-1|TRBJ2-1
CASSLGGSSNEQFF
>TRBV6-5|TRBJ1-6
CASATADSPLHF
>TRBV30|TRBJ2-7
CAWRKSASAAYEQYF